These 28 T cell receptor beta chains came from one sample sequenced in a study of T cells expressing NK-cell markers. TCRdb re-called the 5' RACE reads and gives one entry per CDR3 protein, without DNA. The listing contains some 500,000 distinct CDR3 sequences. Sequencing input: blood T cells: a sorted CD56 or NKG2C T cell subset, CD4+ or CD8+ T cells, or bulk PBMC T cells (not recorded which). Receptors were obtained from a woman in her forties or fifties in good health.

The V and J genes are TRBV5-1 and TRBJ2-5; TCRdb names TRBD2, which stays unverified in the absence of DNA. The CDR3 has 15 amino acids. Germline CDR1 and CDR2: SGHRS and YFSETQ. CDR3 amino acids: CASSLIAGGQETQYF.

This rearrangement joins TRBV20-1 to TRBJ2-7. This CDR3 spans 12 amino acids. Germline V lookup: CDR1 DFQATT, CDR2 SNEGSKA (reference sequence). This chain's CDR3 is CSASSISYEQYF.

This chain joins TRBV29-1 and TRBJ2-7; the D gene TCRdb calls, TRBD2, cannot be checked with no DNA. This CDR3 has 12 residues. Germline values: CDR1 SQVTM, CDR2 ANQGSEA. This CDR3 reads CSVRLAGREQYF.

The chain recombines TRBV7-9 with TRBJ1-2. Per germline, CDR1 SEHNR and CDR2 FQNEAQ (reference sequence). The CDR3 contains 12 residues. This CDR3 reads CASSPNFYGYTF.

The chain couples TRBV5-1 to TRBJ1-4; lacking DNA, the TRBD1 call made by TCRdb goes unchecked. CDR1 and CDR2 from the germline V gene are SGHRS and YFSETQ. CDR3 length equals 15 residues. CDR3 region: CASSRTGTENEKLFF. The full variable domain, in which reference TRBV5-1 and TRBJ1-4 provide the parts outside the CDR3, is KAGVTQTPRYLIKTRGQQVTLSCSPISGHRSVSWYQQTPGQGLQFLFEYFSETQRNKGNFPGRFSGRQFSNSRSEMNVSTLELGDSALYLCASSRTGTENEKLFFGSGTQLSVL.

V gene TRBV3-1 combines with J gene TRBJ2-5. The CDR3 sequence is 14 residues long. Germline lookup yields CDR1 LGHDT and CDR2 YNNKEL (reference sequence). The chain's CDR3 is CASSQGSRWETQYF.

The V call is TRBV6-2 or TRBV6-3, the J call TRBJ1-2. Germline V gene data show CDR1 as MNHEY and CDR2 as SVGEGT. The CDR3 contains 13 residues. The CDR3 protein is CASRRTAGYGYTF.

This chain joins TRBV5-1 and TRBJ2-7; the TCRdb D gene call, TRBD1, has no DNA to confirm it. This CDR3 has 14 amino acids. Germline CDR1 SGHRS, CDR2 YFSETQ. CDR3 sequence: CASSLVSGTYEQYF.

The gene calls are TRBV28 and TRBJ1-5; TCRdb designates TRBD1, a call that cannot be tested without DNA. The germline V gene encodes CDR1 MDHEN and CDR2 SYDVKM. The CDR3 covers 15 residues. CDR3 sequence: CATLAPGGSNQPQHF.

The V gene is TRBV12-3 or TRBV12-4, the J gene TRBJ2-2. The length of the CDR3 is 12 residues. CDR3 residues: CASRVFSGELFF.

This chain links TRBV5-8 with TRBJ2-1. The length of the CDR3 is 15 residues. Germline CDR1 SGHTS, CDR2 YDEGEE. CDR3 protein: CASSLYSNSYNEQFF.

The chain employs TRBV5-6 and TRBJ2-7. Germline V gene sequence: CDR1 SGHDT, CDR2 YYEEEE. The CDR3 totals 14 residues. The chain's CDR3 is CASSLLPTGYEQYF.

The rearrangement links TRBV4-1 to TRBJ2-7; no DNA is available, so the TRBD2 call from TCRdb remains unchecked. Germline CDR1 is MGHRA and CDR2 is YSYEKL. CDR3 size: 16 residues. The CDR3 spells CASSHTPGLAGDEQYF.

The chain recombines TRBV19 with TRBJ2-2; the TCRdb call, TRBD1, lacks DNA for checking. In germline, CDR1 is LNHDA, CDR2 SQIVND (reference sequence). This CDR3 spans 14 amino acids. CDR3 in amino acids: CASRPGGGGGELFF. Filled out from reference TRBV19 and TRBJ2-2, the complete variable domain reads DGGITQSPKYLFRKEGQNVTLSCEQNLNHDAMYWYRQDPGQGLRLIYYSQIVNDFQKGDIAEGYSVSREKKESFPLTVTSAQKNPTAFYLCASRPGGGGGELFFGEGSRLTVL.

The V and J genes are TRBV18 and TRBJ2-1. The CDR3 loop spans 11 amino acids. Germline V gene lookup returns CDR1 KGHSH and CDR2 LQKENI. This chain's CDR3 is CASSPPGFLFF.

The rearrangement joins TRBV12-3 or TRBV12-4 to TRBJ1-1; TCRdb picks TRBD1, but there is no DNA to check that call. The CDR3 is 16 amino acids. The CDR3 reads CASSLAQGIMNTEAFF.

The V and J genes are TRBV2 and TRBJ1-1; TCRdb names TRBD1, which stays unverified in the absence of DNA. The CDR3 contains 11 residues. The V gene's germline CDR1 is SNHLY and CDR2 FYNNEI. This chain's CDR3 is CARGAGTEAFF.

The chain links TRBV7-3 to TRBJ1-4; TCRdb returns TRBD1, unconfirmable since there is no DNA. CDR3 length: 15 amino acids. Germline-derived CDR1 and CDR2 are SGHTA and FQGTGA. The CDR3 here is CASSQQGRTNEKLFF.

This chain uses TRBV3-1 with TRBJ2-2; TCRdb gives TRBD1 as the D gene, but with no DNA this cannot be confirmed. Germline lookup yields CDR1 LGHDT and CDR2 YNNKEL (reference sequence). The CDR3 contains 18 residues. The CDR3 spells CASSQRPGGFANTGELFF.

V and J are TRBV5-1 and TRBJ2-2; the TCRdb call, TRBD2, lacks DNA for checking. CDR3 length: 17 amino acids. Germline V gene lookup returns CDR1 SGHRS and CDR2 YFSETQ. CDR3 region: CASSPPGLAGLTGELFF.

This chain links TRBV2 with TRBJ2-1; TCRdb reports TRBD1, a call that lacks DNA to check it against. This CDR3 spans 15 amino acids. CDR1 is SNHLY, CDR2 FYNNEI, per germline. The chain's CDR3 is CASSGGRMAYNEQFF.

The chain couples TRBV4-1 to TRBJ2-1; the TCRdb D gene call, TRBD2, has no DNA to confirm it. In germline, CDR1 is MGHRA, CDR2 YSYEKL. The CDR3 covers 16 residues. This chain's CDR3 is CASSLGPGTSYNEQFF.

V gene TRBV25-1 combines with J gene TRBJ2-5; the TCRdb D gene call, TRBD1, has no DNA to confirm it. Germline CDR1 and CDR2: MGHDK and SYGVNS. CDR3 length equals 14 residues. CDR3 amino acids: CASSESRRGETQYF. Full variable domain (remainder filled in from reference TRBV25-1 and TRBJ2-5): EADIYQTPRYLVIGTGKKITLECSQTMGHDKMYWYQQDPGMELHLIHYSYGVNSTEKGDLSSESTVSRIRTEHFPLTLESARPSHTSQYLCASSESRRGETQYFGPGTRLLVL.

V is TRBV9 and J is TRBJ2-6. CDR3 length: 15 amino acids. The V gene's germline CDR1 is SGDLS and CDR2 YYNGEE. The chain's CDR3 is CASSVTGTGANVLTF.

The chain employs TRBV5-1 and TRBJ2-1; the TCRdb D gene call, TRBD1, has no DNA to confirm it. This CDR3 region has 15 residues. CDR1 and CDR2 (germline): SGHRS, YFSETQ. The CDR3: CASSLSPGGGYEQFF. The full variable domain, rest sourced from reference TRBV5-1 and TRBJ2-1, is KAGVTQTPRYLIKTRGQQVTLSCSPISGHRSVSWYQQTPGQGLQFLFEYFSETQRNKGNFPGRFSGRQFSNSRSEMNVSTLELGDSALYLCASSLSPGGGYEQFFGPGTRLTVL.

V and J are TRBV28 and TRBJ2-3; TCRdb gives TRBD1 as the D gene, but with no DNA this cannot be confirmed. CDR1 MDHEN and CDR2 SYDVKM come from the germline V gene. The CDR3 is made up of 15 amino acids. CDR3 region: CASSSAGQSTDTQYF.

The chain carries TRBV7-9 and TRBJ2-7; lacking DNA, the TRBD2 call made by TCRdb goes unchecked. CDR1 and CDR2 (germline): SEHNR, FQNEAQ (reference sequence). The CDR3 is 15 amino acids. The CDR3 sequence is CASSLGGLPSYEQYF.

This chain uses TRBV5-1 with TRBJ2-3; the D call from TCRdb, TRBD2, cannot be confirmed without DNA. Looked up from germline, CDR1 is SGHRS and CDR2 is YFSETQ. This CDR3 comprises 16 residues. CDR3 in amino acids: CASSLVRRAGTDTQYF.